This TCR beta chain derives from a study of identical twins. This clonotype was seen more than once but under ten times. The antigen remains undetermined. Addition of a universal primer site occurred through template switching, and cDNA carried unique molecular identifiers. From the 5' RACE reads, TCRdb called clonotypes with MiXCR, one entry per CDR3 protein. The sample contains 200,000 to 300,000 distinct CDR3 sequences, about an eighth of which appear only once. The CDR3 is 15 amino acids. The junction had 13 bases not matched to a gene; V was cut back by 9 bases and J by 7 bases. Germline CDR1 and CDR2: LNHDA and SQIVND (reference sequence). General observations from the study: With monozygotic twins, out-of-frame TCR alpha sharing exceeded what models estimated. Whereas memory repertoires showed no such difference, abundant cord blood beta clonotypes carried fewer insertions.

The data were also submitted as part of a second study, on yellow fever vaccine responses in identical twins.

Sample: memory (CD45RO+) T cells sorted from blood. The source is a woman aged 18-30 years in good health. The rearrangement joins TRBV19 to TRBJ2-1; TRBD1 matches 9 bases. The CDR3 loop is CASSGTGIGHNEQFF. DNA of the CDR3: TGTGCCAGCAGTGGGACAGGGATTGGTCATAATGAGCAGTTCTTC.